The 2 T cell receptor beta chains given below trace back to one sample, sequenced in a study of type 1 regulatory T cells. These receptors' targets are unknown. TCRdb used MiXCR to reprocess the reads, holding one entry per CDR3 protein. The sample gives roughly 40,000 distinct CDR3 sequences, 12% of which show up once; about 8.2% is in the top ten. The sample comprised cultured non-Tr1 T cells, either the whole culture or a sorted T cell fraction (not recorded which). The receptor source for this set is a human donor in good health.

This clonotype was recorded many times. The genes are TRBV30 and TRBJ1-1; the D gene is possibly TRBD1 (5 bases). This CDR3 region has 11 residues. Germline V CDR1 and CDR2: GTSNPN, SVGIG (reference sequence). V was shortened by 4 bases and J by 4 bases, with 7 bases between the two germline ends. Written as DNA, the CDR3 is TGTGCCTGGATCAGGGTCACTGAAGCTTTCTTT. Translation gives CAWIRVTEAFF.

This clonotype ranks as medium-sized (0.01 to 0.1%). The gene calls are TRBV12-3 or TRBV12-4 and TRBJ2-5; tentatively, D is TRBD1 or TRBD2 (5 bases each). The CDR3 is 13 residues long. Trimming pared 0 bases from V and 5 bases from J, leaving 7 bases between. The CDR3 sequence is CASSLAGTETQYF. The CDR3 region has the DNA TGTGCCAGCAGTTTAGCAGGGACGGAGACCCAGTACTTC.